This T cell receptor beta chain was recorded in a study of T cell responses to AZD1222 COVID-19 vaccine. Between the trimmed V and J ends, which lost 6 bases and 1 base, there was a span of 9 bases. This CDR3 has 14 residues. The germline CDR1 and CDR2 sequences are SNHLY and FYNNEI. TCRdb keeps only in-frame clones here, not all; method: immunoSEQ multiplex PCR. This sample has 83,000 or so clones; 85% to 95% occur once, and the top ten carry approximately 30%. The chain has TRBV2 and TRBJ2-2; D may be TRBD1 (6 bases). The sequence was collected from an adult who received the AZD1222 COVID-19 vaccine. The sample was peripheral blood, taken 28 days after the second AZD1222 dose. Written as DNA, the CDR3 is TGTGCCAGCAGGCCAGGGGAGAACACCGGGGAGCTGTTTTTT. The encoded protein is CASRPGENTGELFF.